These T cell receptor beta chains were read from a single sample in a study of blood T cells in healthy people across ages. TCRdb processed the 5' RACE reads anew with MiXCR; each CDR3 protein has one entry. The data contain about 1 million distinct CDR3 sequences, roughly 45% of them singletons. Sequencing used blood. These receptor sequences come from a woman aged 60-70 years in good health. Each CDR3 is given with its conserved first and last residue. A D gene is named only where the DNA matches it firmly. Not every row has a clone size; where given, it reads once, few, many or a size class.

>NA|TRBV2|TRBJ2-1|NA
TGTGCCAGCAGTGACTCAGCGAGACGTTACAATGAGCAGTTCTTC
CASSDSARRYNEQFF
>NA|TRBV5-5|TRBJ1-1|NA
TGTGCCAGCAGCCGGCTTGGACCTGAAGCTTTCTTT
CASSRLGPEAFF
>NA|TRBV18|TRBJ2-3|NA
TGTGCCAGCTCACCATTCCCGCAGGCGAGAGCTAGCACAGATACGCAGTATTTT
CASSPFPQARASTDTQYF
>TRBD1|TRBV7-9|TRBJ2-5|NA
TGTGCCAGCAGCTCGACAGGGGATGGGTTCGCCAATGAGCAGTACTTC
CASSSTGDGFANEQYF
>NA|TRBV3-1|TRBJ1-2|NA
TGTGCCAGCAGCCAAGATTCCGGAAGAGAGGACTACACCTTC
CASSQDSGREDYTF
>NA|TRBV5-5|TRBJ2-5|NA
TGTGCCAGCAGCGCAGGGATGGAGACCCAGTACTTC
CASSAGMETQYF
>TRBD1|TRBV28|TRBJ1-5|NA
TGTGCGGACAGGGTTTATAGCAATCAGCCCCAGCATTTT
CADRVYSNQPQHF
>NA|TRBV21-1|TRBJ2-5|NA
TGTGCCAGCAGCAAAGGAGAAGGGGAAGAGACCCAGTACTTC
CASSKGEGEETQYF
>TRBD2|TRBV3-1|TRBJ2-7|NA
TGTGCCAGCAGCCAAGGGCCGGCTAGCGGGGGATACGAGCAGTACTTC
CASSQGPASGGYEQYF
>TRBD1|TRBV25-1|TRBJ1-4|NA
TGTGCCAGCAGCCACCAAACCGGGACAGGGATTGAAAAACTGTTTTTT
CASSHQTGTGIEKLFF
>NA|TRBV20-1|TRBJ2-1|NA
TGCAGTGCTAGAGATGGACCGGGACCTTATGAGCAGTTCTTC
CSARDGPGPYEQFF
>NA|TRBV11-2|TRBJ2-3|NA
TGTGCCAGCGGAAAAGTAGGGACTGGAGATACGCAGTATTTT
CASGKVGTGDTQYF
>NA|TRBV20-1|TRBJ2-5|few
TGCAGTGCCCAAACGCCGGGGAGTGAAGAGACCCAGTACTTC
CSAQTPGSEETQYF
>NA|TRBV5-6|TRBJ2-1|NA
TGTGCCAGCACCTCTGAGGCAGGGAGCTCCTACAATGAGCAGTTCTTC
CASTSEAGSSYNEQFF
>TRBD2|TRBV3-1|TRBJ2-5|NA
TGTGCCAGCAGCCAAGATCGAGTAGCGGGAGTGAGCGGAGAGACCCAGTACTTC
CASSQDRVAGVSGETQYF
>NA|TRBV30|TRBJ1-2|NA
TGTGCCTGGAGTGTATCCTTTAACAGGGTACGGTATGGCTACACCTTC
CAWSVSFNRVRYGYTF
>TRBD1|TRBV6-1|TRBJ1-2|few
TGTGCCAGCGGAACAGGGGTCGGCTACACCTTC
CASGTGVGYTF